The 21 T cell receptor beta chains below all came from one sample that was sequenced in a study of shared clonotypes between healthy human individuals. Assay: immunoSEQ multiplex PCR; the TCRdb copy retains only in-frame clones and omits some. The sample has under 600,000 clones, roughly 79% seen once. The sequencing sample was made of PBMCs. These receptors were collected from a woman between 40 and 50 years old in good health. Some clones in this sample may be carry-over from other donors' samples.

The chain employs TRBV9 and TRBJ2-7; 10 bases fit TRBD2. The CDR3 runs to 15 residues. Trimming removed 2 bases from V and 4 bases from J; junction bases left unmatched: 6. Germline assignment: CDR1 SGDLS and CDR2 YYNGEE. CDR3 DNA sequence: TGTGCCAGCAGCGTGGGAGCGGGAGGGCTGTACGAGCAGTACTTC. Protein sequence: CASSVGAGGLYEQYF.

The gene calls are TRBV2 and TRBJ2-7; 8 bases are a match to TRBD2. V shed 1 base and J 2 bases; nucleotides not matched to a gene: 4. This CDR3 contains 15 residues. Germline loops: CDR1 SNHLY, CDR2 FYNNEI. CDR3 residues: CASSEDSGTPYEQYF. CDR3 DNA sequence: TGTGCCAGCAGTGAAGATAGCGGGACCCCCTACGAGCAGTACTTC.

This chain connects TRBV7-2 to TRBJ2-2; D remains unclear. Germline V CDR1 and CDR2: SGHTA, FQGNSA. The CDR3 extends over 14 amino acids. V was shortened by 4 bases and J by 7 bases, with 13 bases between the two germline ends. CDR3 coding DNA: TGTGCCAGCAGCTCCTCGACATACCGCGGGGAGCTGTTTTTT. Its translation: CASSSSTYRGELFF.

The chain employs TRBV30 and TRBJ1-4; TRBD1 aligns across 7 bases. CDR1 and CDR2 from the germline V gene are GTSNPN and SVGIG (reference sequence). This CDR3 has 17 residues. The trim removed 2 bases at V and 0 bases at J, leaving 9 bases unmatched. In DNA, the CDR3 is TGTGCCTGGAGTCGGAGGACAGGCCCCGCAACTAATGAAAAACTGTTTTTT. Translated, it gives CAWSRRTGPATNEKLFF.

This clone was picked up a small number of times. The V and J genes are TRBV21-1 and TRBJ1-1; TRBD1 was called by the table and not checked on the DNA. TRBV21-1 is a known pseudogene. The CDR3 consists of 13 residues. The CDR3 loop is CASRAGVRTEAFF. In DNA form, the CDR3 reads TGTGCCAGCAGGGCAGGGGTTCGCACTGAAGCTTTCTTT.

The sample holds a few counts of this clone. This chain uses TRBV15 with TRBJ2-7; 8 bases map to TRBD2. Germline V CDR1 and CDR2: LNHNV, YYDKDF (reference sequence). CDR3 length: 17 amino acids. V gave up 0 bases and J gave up 3 bases; unmatched junction bases: 10. The CDR3: CATSREVRSGRIYEQYF. The CDR3 nucleotides are TGTGCCACCAGCAGAGAAGTGAGGAGCGGGAGAATCTACGAGCAGTACTTC.

A single count supports this clone. This may stem from a read error, because a much larger clone lies one nucleotide away. The chain couples TRBV25-1 to TRBJ2-3, with D perhaps TRBD2 (5 bases). In germline, CDR1 is MGHDK, CDR2 SYGVNS. The CDR3 contains 12 residues. The CDR3 spells CASRNEGDTQCF. The CDR3 DNA is TGTGCCAGCAGGAATGAGGGAGATACGCAGTGTTTT. Supplemented by reference TRBV25-1 and TRBJ2-3, the full variable domain reads EADIYQTPRYLVIGTGKKITLECSQTMGHDKMYWYQQDPGMELHLIHYSYGVNSTEKGDLSSESTVSRIRTEHFPLTLESARPSHTSQYLCASRNEGDTQCFGPGTRLTVL.

The chain employs TRBV7-8 and TRBJ2-1; TRBD2 aligns across 8 bases. The CDR3 is 15 residues long. The germline gives CDR1 SGHVS, CDR2 FQNEAQ. V was clipped by 5 bases and J by 5 bases; unmatched bases: 8. The CDR3 here is CASSPRTSKNNEQFF. In DNA form, the CDR3 reads TGTGCCAGCAGCCCTAGGACTAGCAAAAACAATGAGCAGTTCTTC.

This chain joins TRBV7-3 and TRBJ2-1, with 9 bases fitting TRBD2. Looked up from germline, CDR1 is SGHTA and CDR2 is FQGTGA. V gave up 5 bases and J gave up 0 bases; unmatched junction bases: 5. The CDR3 has 16 amino acids. As DNA, the CDR3 is TGTGCCAGCAGCCCTAGCGGGGTAGGCTCCTACAATGAGCAGTTCTTC. Protein product: CASSPSGVGSYNEQFF.

This chain uses TRBV10-3 with TRBJ2-5, with 10 bases fitting TRBD1. Judging by the DNA end, TRBJ2-7 fits better; the J call may be wrong. This CDR3 region has 13 residues. Per the germline V gene, CDR1 is ENHRY and CDR2 is SYGVKD. The CDR3 DNA reads as TGTGCCGTACGGGGGACAGGGGACTACGAGCAGTACTTC. The encoded protein is CAVRGTGDYEQYF.

V and J are TRBV28 and TRBJ1-2; 9 nucleotides align to TRBD1. J gave up 6 bases and V 1 base, and 12 bases lay outside the gene matches. Looked up from germline, CDR1 is MDHEN and CDR2 is SYDVKM. The CDR3 runs 17 residues. As DNA, the CDR3 is TGTGCCAGCAGTTTATTAGGGACAGGGAAGGATGTCGATGGCTACACCTTC. It is translated as CASSLLGTGKDVDGYTF.

The chain uses TRBV10-1 and TRBJ2-5; TRBD2 agrees at 10 bases. The CDR3 sequence is 16 residues long. Germline CDR1 and CDR2: WNHNN and SYGVQD (reference sequence). With 2 bases clipped from V and 3 bases from J, the junction kept 6 bases outside the gene matches. The CDR3 DNA reads TGCGCCAGCAGTGAGCTAGCGGGAGTTTTAGAAGAGACCCAGTACTTC. This gives the protein CASSELAGVLEETQYF.

V and J are TRBV28 and TRBJ1-1; D gene unclear. Germline V gene lookup returns CDR1 MDHEN and CDR2 SYDVKM. V lost 4 bases, J lost 6 bases, and 9 bases lay in between. CDR3 size: 12 residues. In DNA form, the CDR3 reads TGTGCCAGCAGTTCGTATGTGGCTGAAGCTTTCTTT. It translates to CASSSYVAEAFF.

With respect to this clone: Additional DNA sequences in this sample encode the identical CDR3. The CDR3 nucleotides read TGTGCCAGCAGCCAAACAGGGACCGGCAATCAGCCCCAGCATTTT. Translation: CASSQTGTGNQPQHF. The rearrangement joins TRBV6-5 to TRBJ1-5; a possible D gene is TRBD1 (6 bases). CDR1 is MNHEY and CDR2 is SVGAGI in the germline V gene. The CDR3 is made up of 15 amino acids. The V end lost 6 bases, the J end lost 2 bases, and 14 bases lay between the germline ends.

The rearrangement links TRBV19 to TRBJ2-7; TRBD2 matches 7 bases. The length of the CDR3 is 14 residues. The germline V gene encodes CDR1 LNHDA and CDR2 SQIVND (reference sequence). Losses at the gene ends were 5 bases for V and 1 base for J; bases not matched to a gene: 5. CDR3 sequence: CASSREEWSYEQYF. CDR3 DNA sequence: TGTGCCAGTAGTCGGGAGGAGTGGTCCTACGAGCAGTACTTC.

The chain couples TRBV5-1 to TRBJ2-5; TRBD1 matches 10 bases. The CDR3 is 14 residues long. V lost 3 bases to trimming and J lost 5 bases; unmatched junction nucleotides: 4. The germline V gene has CDR1 SGHRS and CDR2 YFSETQ. CDR3 bases: TGCGCCAGCAGCTCGCGGACAGGGGGGGAGACCCAGTACTTC. Amino acids: CASSSRTGGETQYF.

The chain carries TRBV4-1 and TRBJ2-7; D possibly corresponds to TRBD2 (5 bases). The length of the CDR3 is 15 residues. Germline-derived CDR1 and CDR2 are MGHRA and YSYEKL. V lost 4 bases to trimming and J lost 4 bases, with 17 bases between them. The CDR3 bases are TGCGCCAGCAGCCTAGGTCCGGCGGCGGGTTACGAGCAGTACTTC. Its protein is CASSLGPAAGYEQYF.

V usage is TRBV10-3 and J usage is TRBJ2-1; the D gene is possibly TRBD1 (6 bases). This CDR3 spans 13 amino acids. V lost 0 bases to trimming and J lost 9 bases, with 9 bases between them. The germline V gene has CDR1 ENHRY and CDR2 SYGVKD. The CDR3 reads CAISESRGGEQFF. DNA for the CDR3: TGTGCCATCAGTGAGTCGAGAGGGGGTGAGCAGTTCTTC.

This clone was observed a single time. V and J are TRBV28 and TRBJ2-7; no reliable D call. V was cut by 5 bases and J by 0 bases, with 5 bases left in between. The CDR3 is 12 residues long. The germline CDR1 and CDR2 sequences are MDHEN and SYDVKM. The CDR3 coding sequence is TGTGCCAGCAGTCGGTACTCCTACGAGCAGTACTTC. This translates into CASSRYSYEQYF.

This clone showed up just a few times. This sequence joins TRBV5-1 and TRBJ2-1, with D unclear. The V gene's germline CDR1 is SGHRS and CDR2 YFSETQ. The CDR3 totals 14 residues. V dropped 2 bases and J dropped 0 bases, with 6 bases sitting between them. CDR3 in amino acids: CASSLSDSYNEQFF. The CDR3 DNA reads TGCGCCAGCAGCTTAAGCGACTCCTACAATGAGCAGTTCTTC.

The V call is TRBV19, the J call TRBJ2-3; D remains ambiguous. The CDR3 consists of 18 residues. Between the trimmed V and J ends, which lost 3 bases and 3 bases, there was a span of 22 bases. Germline CDR1 reads LNHDA; CDR2 reads SQIVND (reference sequence). The CDR3 nucleotides read TGTGCCAGTAGTATCGCCACCGGGTTGGGCGGAATGACAGATACGCAGTATTTT. This gives the protein CASSIATGLGGMTDTQYF.